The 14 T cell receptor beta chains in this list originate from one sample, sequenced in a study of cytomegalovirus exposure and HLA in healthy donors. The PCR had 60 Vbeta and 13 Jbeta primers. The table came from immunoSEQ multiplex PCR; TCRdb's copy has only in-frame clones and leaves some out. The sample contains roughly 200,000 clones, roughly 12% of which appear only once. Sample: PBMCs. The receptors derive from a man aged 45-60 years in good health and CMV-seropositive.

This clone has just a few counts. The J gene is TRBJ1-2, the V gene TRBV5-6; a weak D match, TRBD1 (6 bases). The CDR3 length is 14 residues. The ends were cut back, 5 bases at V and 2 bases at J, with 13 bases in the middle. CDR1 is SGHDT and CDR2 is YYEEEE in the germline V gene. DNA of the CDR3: TGTGCCAGCAGATCTTTTGACAGGAACTATGGCTACACCTTC. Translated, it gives CASRSFDRNYGYTF. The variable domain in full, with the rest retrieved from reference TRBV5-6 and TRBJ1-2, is DAGVTQSPTHLIKTRGQQVTLRCSPKSGHDTVSWYQQALGQGPQFIFQYYEEEERQRGNFPDRFSGHQFPNYSSELNVNALLLGDSALYLCASRSFDRNYGYTFGSGTRLTVV.

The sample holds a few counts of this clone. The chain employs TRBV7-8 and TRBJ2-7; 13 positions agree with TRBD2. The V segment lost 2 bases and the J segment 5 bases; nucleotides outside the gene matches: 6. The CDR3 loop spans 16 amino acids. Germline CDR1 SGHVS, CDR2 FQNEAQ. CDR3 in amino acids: CASSLTGLAGIHEQYV. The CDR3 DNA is TGTGCCAGCAGCTTAACGGGACTAGCGGGGATCCACGAGCAGTACGTC.

The CDR3 region is CASRRGTDTQYF. In DNA, the CDR3 is TGTGCCAGCAGGAGGGGCACAGATACGCAGTATTTT. The genes are TRBV6-1 and TRBJ2-3; the D gene is possibly TRBD2 (5 bases). CDR3 length: 12 residues. CDR1 is MNHNS, CDR2 SASEGT, per germline. The V end lost 6 bases, the J end lost 1 base, and 5 bases lay between the germline ends.

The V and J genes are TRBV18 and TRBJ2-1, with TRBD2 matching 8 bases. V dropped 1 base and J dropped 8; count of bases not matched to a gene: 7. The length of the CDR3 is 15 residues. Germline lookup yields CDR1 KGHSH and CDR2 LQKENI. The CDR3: CASSPQPGGWYEQFF. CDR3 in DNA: TGTGCCAGCTCACCACAGCCGGGGGGGTGGTATGAGCAGTTCTTC.

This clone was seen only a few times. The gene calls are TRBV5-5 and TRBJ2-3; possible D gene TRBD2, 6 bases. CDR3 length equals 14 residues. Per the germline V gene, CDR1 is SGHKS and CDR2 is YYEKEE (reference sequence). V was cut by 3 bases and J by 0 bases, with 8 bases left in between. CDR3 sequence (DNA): TGTGCCAGCAGCTGGAGGGGTAGCACAGATACGCAGTATTTT. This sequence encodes CASSWRGSTDTQYF.

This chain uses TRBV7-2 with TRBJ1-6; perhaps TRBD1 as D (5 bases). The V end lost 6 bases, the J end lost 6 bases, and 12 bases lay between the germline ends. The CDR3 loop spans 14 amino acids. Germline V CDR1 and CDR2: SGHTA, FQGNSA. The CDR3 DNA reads TGTGCCAGCAGGCGCGGAGGGGCTAATTCACCCCTCCACTTT. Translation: CASRRGGANSPLHF.

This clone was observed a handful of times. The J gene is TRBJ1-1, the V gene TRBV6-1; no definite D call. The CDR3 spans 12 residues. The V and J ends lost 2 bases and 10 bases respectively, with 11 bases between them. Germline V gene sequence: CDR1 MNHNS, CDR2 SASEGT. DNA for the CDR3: TGTGCCAGCAGTGAACGGGGTAAAGTAGCTTTCTTT. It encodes CASSERGKVAFF.

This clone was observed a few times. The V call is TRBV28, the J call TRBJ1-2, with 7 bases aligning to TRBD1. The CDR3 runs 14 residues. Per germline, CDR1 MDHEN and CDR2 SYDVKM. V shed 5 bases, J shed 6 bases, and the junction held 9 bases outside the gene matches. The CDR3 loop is CASSPLTGSHGYTF. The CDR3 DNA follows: TGTGCCAGCAGTCCCCTGACAGGGTCCCATGGCTACACCTTC.

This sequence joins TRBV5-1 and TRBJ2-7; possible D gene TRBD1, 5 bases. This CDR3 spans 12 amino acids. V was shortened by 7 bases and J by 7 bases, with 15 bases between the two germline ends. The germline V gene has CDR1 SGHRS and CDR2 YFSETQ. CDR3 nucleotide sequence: TGCGCCAGCCGACAGACCCTGGGGGAGCAGTACTTC. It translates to CASRQTLGEQYF.

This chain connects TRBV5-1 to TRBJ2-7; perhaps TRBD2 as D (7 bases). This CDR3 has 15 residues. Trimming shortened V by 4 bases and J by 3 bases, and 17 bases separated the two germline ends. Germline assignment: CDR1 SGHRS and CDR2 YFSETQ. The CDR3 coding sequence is TGCGCCAGCAGCCCGGCAGCAGGGGAGGGCTACGAGCAGTACTTC. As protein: CASSPAAGEGYEQYF.

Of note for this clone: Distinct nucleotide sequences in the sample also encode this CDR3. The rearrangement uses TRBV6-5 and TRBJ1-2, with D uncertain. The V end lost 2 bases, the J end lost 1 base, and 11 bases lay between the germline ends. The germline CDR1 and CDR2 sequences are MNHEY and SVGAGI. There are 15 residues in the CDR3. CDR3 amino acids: CASSYGGAGNYGYTF. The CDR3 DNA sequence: TGTGCCAGCAGTTACGGAGGCGCGGGTAACTATGGCTACACCTTC.

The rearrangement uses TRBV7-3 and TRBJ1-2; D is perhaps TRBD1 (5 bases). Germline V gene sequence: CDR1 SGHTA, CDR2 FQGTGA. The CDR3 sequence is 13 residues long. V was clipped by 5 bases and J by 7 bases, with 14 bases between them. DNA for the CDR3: TGTGCCAGCAGCCCCGCTGGGGCGAGTGGCTACACCTTC. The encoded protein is CASSPAGASGYTF.

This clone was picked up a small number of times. CDR3 DNA sequence: TGTGCCAGCAGCCCACGAGCGGGGAGCTCCTACGAGCAGTACTTC. Translating it yields CASSPRAGSSYEQYF. V gene TRBV7-6 combines with J gene TRBJ2-7, with 7 nucleotides matching TRBD2. Germline-derived CDR1 and CDR2 are SGHVS and FNYEAQ. Losses at the gene ends were 5 bases for V and 0 bases for J; bases not matched to a gene: 7. The CDR3 is 15 amino acids.

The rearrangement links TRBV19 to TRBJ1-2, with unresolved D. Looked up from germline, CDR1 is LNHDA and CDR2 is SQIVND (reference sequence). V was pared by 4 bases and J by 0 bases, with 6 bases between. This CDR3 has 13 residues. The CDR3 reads CASSNSANYGYTF. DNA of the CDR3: TGTGCCAGTAGTAATTCGGCTAACTATGGCTACACCTTC.